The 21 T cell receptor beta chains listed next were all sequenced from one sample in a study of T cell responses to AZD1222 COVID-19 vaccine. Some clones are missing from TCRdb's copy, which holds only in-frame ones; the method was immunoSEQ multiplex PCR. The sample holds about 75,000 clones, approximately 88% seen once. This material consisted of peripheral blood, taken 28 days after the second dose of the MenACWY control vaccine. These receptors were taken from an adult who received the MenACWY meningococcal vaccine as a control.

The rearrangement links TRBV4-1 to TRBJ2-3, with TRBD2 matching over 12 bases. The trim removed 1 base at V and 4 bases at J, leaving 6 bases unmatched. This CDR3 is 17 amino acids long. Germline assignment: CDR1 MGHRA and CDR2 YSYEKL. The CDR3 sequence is CASSQVPLAGGPDTQYF. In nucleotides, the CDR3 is TGCGCCAGCAGCCAAGTCCCACTAGCGGGGGGCCCAGATACGCAGTATTTT.

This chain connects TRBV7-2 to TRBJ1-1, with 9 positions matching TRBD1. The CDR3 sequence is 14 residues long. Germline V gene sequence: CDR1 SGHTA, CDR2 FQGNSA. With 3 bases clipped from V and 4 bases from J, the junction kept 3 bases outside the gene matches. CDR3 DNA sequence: TGTGCCAGCAGCTTTGGGACAGGGAGCACTGAAGCTTTCTTT. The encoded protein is CASSFGTGSTEAFF.

The CDR3 here is CASSQTDSNYGYTF. DNA of the CDR3: TGTGCCAGCAGCCAAACCGACAGTAACTATGGCTACACCTTC. The gene calls are TRBV3-1 (or the pseudogene TRBV3-2) and TRBJ1-2; weak D call: TRBD1 (5 bases). Germline assignment: CDR1 LGHDT and CDR2 YNNKEL (reference sequence). Trimming removed 2 bases from V and 1 base from J, with 8 bases in between. The CDR3 spans 14 residues.

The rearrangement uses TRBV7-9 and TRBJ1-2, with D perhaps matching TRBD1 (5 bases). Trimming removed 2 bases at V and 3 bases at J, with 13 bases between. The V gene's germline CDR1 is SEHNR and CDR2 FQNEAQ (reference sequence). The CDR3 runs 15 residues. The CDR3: CASSLWGVTYYGYTF. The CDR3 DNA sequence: TGTGCCAGCAGCTTATGGGGCGTGACTTACTATGGCTACACCTTC.

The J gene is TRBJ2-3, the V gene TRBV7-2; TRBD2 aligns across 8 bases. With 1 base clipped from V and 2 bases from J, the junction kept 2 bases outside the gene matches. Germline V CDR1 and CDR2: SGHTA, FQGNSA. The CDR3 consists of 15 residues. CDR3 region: CASSLVAGTTDTQYF. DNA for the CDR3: TGTGCCAGCAGCTTAGTAGCGGGGACCACAGATACGCAGTATTTT.

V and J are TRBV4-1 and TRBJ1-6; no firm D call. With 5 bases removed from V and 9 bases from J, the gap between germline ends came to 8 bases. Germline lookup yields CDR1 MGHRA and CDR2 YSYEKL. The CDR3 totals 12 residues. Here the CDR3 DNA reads TGCGCCAGCAGCGCTGGGAGTTCACCCCTCCACTTT. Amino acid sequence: CASSAGSSPLHF.

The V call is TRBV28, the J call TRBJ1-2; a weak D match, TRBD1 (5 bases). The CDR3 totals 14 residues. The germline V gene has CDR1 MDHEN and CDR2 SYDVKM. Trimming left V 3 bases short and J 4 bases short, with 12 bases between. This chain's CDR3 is CASSFQGSFYGYTF. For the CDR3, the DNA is TGTGCCAGCAGTTTCCAGGGCTCCTTCTATGGCTACACCTTC.

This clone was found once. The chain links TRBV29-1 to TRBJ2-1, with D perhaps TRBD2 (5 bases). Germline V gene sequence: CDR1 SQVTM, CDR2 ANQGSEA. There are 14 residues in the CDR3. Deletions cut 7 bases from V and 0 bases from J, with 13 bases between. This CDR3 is CSAPTGSSYNEQFF. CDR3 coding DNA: TGCAGCGCACCGACGGGGAGCTCCTACAATGAGCAGTTCTTC.

CDR3 region: CAWSVYRANTEAFF. Written as DNA, the CDR3 is TGTGCCTGGAGTGTGTACAGGGCGAACACTGAAGCTTTCTTT. This chain links TRBV30 with TRBJ1-1, with D possibly matching TRBD1 (6 bases). V was trimmed by 0 bases and J by 1 base, leaving 9 bases between them. This CDR3 spans 14 amino acids. In germline, CDR1 is GTSNPN, CDR2 SVGIG (reference sequence). Together with reference TRBV30 and TRBJ1-1, the CDR3 gives the full variable domain: SQTIHQWPATLVQPVGSPLSLECTVEGTSNPNLYWYRQAAGRGLQLLFYSVGIGQISSEVPQNLSASRPQDRQFILSSKKLLLSDSGFYLCAWSVYRANTEAFFGQGTRLTVV.

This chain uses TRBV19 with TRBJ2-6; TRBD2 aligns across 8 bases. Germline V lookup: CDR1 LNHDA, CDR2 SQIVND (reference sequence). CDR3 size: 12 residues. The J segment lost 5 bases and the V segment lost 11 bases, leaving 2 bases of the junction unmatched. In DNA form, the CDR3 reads TGTGCCGCGGGGGGTAGGGCCAACGTCCTGACTTTC. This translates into CAAGGRANVLTF.

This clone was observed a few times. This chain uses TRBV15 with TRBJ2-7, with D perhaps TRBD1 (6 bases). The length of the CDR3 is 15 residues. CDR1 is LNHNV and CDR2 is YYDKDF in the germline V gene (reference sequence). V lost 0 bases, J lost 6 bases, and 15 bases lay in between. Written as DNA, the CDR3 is TGTGCCACCAGCAGAGATGCGAACAGGGAGCTCGAGCAGTACTTC. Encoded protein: CATSRDANRELEQYF.

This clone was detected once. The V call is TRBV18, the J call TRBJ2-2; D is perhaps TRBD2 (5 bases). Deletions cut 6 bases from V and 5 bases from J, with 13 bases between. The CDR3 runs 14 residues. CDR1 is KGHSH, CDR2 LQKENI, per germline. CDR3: CASSPATSTGELFF. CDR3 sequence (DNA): TGTGCCAGCTCGCCCGCAACTAGTACCGGGGAGCTGTTTTTT.

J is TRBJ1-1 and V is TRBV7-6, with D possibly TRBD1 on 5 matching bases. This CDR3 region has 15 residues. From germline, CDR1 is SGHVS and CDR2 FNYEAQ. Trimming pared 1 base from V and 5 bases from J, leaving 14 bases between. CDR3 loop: CASSLDNWGGTEAFF. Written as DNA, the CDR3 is TGTGCCAGCAGCTTAGATAATTGGGGGGGAACTGAAGCTTTCTTT.

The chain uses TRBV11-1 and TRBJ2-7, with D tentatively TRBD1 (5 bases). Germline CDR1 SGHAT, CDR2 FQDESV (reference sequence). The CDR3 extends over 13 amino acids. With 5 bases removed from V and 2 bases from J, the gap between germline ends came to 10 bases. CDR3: CASSLTGTYEQYF. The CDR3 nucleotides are TGTGCCAGCAGCCTAACAGGTACCTACGAGCAGTACTTC.

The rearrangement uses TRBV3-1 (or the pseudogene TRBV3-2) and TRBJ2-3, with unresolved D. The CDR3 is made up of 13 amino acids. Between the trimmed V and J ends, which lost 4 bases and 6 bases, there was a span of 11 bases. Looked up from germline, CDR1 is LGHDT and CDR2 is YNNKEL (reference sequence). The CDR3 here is CASSPGLDDTQYF. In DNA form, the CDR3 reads TGTGCCAGCAGCCCTGGATTGGACGATACGCAGTATTTT.

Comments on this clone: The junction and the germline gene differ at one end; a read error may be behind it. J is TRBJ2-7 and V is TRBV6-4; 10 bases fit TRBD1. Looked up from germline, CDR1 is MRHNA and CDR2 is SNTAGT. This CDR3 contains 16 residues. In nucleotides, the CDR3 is TGTGCCAGCAGCGGTCCGGGACAGGGGCTCTATTCCCTTCCAGCGTTC. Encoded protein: CASSGPGQGLYSLPAF.

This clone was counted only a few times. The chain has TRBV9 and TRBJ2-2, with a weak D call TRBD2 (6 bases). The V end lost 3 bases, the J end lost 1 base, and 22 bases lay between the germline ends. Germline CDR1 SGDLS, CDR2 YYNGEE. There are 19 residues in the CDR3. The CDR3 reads CASSAPTPAGPMNTGELFF. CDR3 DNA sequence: TGTGCCAGCAGCGCTCCCACTCCCGCGGGGCCTATGAACACCGGGGAGCTGTTTTTT.

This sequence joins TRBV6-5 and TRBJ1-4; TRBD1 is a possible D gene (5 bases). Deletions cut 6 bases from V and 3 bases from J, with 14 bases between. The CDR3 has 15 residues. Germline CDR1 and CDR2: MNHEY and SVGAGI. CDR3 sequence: CASRNDRWANEKLFF. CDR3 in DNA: TGTGCCAGCAGAAACGACAGATGGGCTAATGAAAAACTGTTTTTT.

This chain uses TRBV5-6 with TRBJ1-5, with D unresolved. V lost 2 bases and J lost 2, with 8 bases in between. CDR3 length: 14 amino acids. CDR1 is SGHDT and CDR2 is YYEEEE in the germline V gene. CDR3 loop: CASSFYGGNQPQHF. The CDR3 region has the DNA TGTGCCAGCAGCTTCTACGGTGGCAATCAGCCCCAGCATTTT. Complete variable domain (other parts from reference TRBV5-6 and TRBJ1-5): DAGVTQSPTHLIKTRGQQVTLRCSPKSGHDTVSWYQQALGQGPQFIFQYYEEEERQRGNFPDRFSGHQFPNYSSELNVNALLLGDSALYLCASSFYGGNQPQHFGDGTRLSIL.

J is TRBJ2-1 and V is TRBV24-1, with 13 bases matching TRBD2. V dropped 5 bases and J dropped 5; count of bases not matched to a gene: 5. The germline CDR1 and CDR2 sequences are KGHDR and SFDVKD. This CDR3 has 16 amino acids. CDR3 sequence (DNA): TGTGCCACCAGTGCCTTGACTAGCGGGGGGCACAATGAGCAGTTCTTC. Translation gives CATSALTSGGHNEQFF.

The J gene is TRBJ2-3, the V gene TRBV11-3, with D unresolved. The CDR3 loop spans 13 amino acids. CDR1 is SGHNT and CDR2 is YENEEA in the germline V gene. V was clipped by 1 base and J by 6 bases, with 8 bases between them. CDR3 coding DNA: TGTGCCAGCAGCTTAGCTTCTTCCGATACGCAGTATTTT. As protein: CASSLASSDTQYF. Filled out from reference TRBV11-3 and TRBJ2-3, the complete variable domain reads EAGVVQSPRYKIIEKKQPVAFWCNPISGHNTLYWYLQNLGQGPELLIRYENEEAVDDSQLPKDRFSAERLKGVDSTLKIQPAELGDSAVYLCASSLASSDTQYFGPGTRLTVL.